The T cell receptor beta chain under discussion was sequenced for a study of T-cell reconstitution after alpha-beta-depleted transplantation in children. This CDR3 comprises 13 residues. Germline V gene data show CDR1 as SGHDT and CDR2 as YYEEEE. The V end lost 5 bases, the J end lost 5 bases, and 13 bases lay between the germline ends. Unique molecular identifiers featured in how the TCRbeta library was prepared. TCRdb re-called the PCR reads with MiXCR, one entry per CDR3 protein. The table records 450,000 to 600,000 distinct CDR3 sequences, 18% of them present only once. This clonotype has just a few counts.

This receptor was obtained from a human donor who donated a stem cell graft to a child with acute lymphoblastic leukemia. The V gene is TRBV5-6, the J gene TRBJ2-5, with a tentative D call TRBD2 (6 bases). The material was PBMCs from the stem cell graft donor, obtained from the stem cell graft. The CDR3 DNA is TGTGCCAGCAGATTAACTAGCTATGAGACCCAGTACTTC. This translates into CASRLTSYETQYF.